The 28 T cell receptor beta chains below all came from one sample that was sequenced in a study of read filtering for tumor transcriptome and immune sequencing. Molecular barcoded adaptors covering alpha/delta and beta/gamma chains were used on roughly 400 ng RNA. TCRdb reprocessed the reads via MiXCR and lists one record per CDR3 protein. Here the sample spans about 58,000 distinct CDR3 sequences, approximately 13% being singletons. The specimen sequenced was a population of CD138-negative cells sorted from bone marrow. These receptors originate from a donor at least 40 years old with multiple myeloma.

This clonotype showed up many times. The chain links TRBV6-5 to TRBJ2-5; 7 nucleotides line up with TRBD2. This CDR3 comprises 15 residues. The V segment lost 6 bases and the J segment 4 bases; nucleotides outside the gene matches: 11. CDR1 and CDR2 (germline): MNHEY, SVGAGI. The CDR3 region is CASSYGIGRGETQYF. Here the CDR3 DNA reads TGTGCCAGCAGCTACGGGATAGGGAGGGGAGAGACCCAGTACTTC.

This clonotype was observed many times. The chain joins TRBV19 to TRBJ2-2; TRBD1 aligns across 9 bases. After removal of 1 base from V and 3 bases from J, the junction contained 6 bases not matched to a gene. The CDR3 runs to 17 residues. Germline V gene data show CDR1 as LNHDA and CDR2 as SQIVND (reference sequence). CDR3 DNA: TGTGCCAGTAGTATAGCCCCGGGACAGGGCTACACCGGGGAGCTGTTTTTT. Protein product: CASSIAPGQGYTGELFF.

This clonotype was seen a few times. This may be a read error, as it is one base from a much larger clone. Here the CDR3 omits its conserved ending phenylalanine or tryptophan, so a read error is the likely source. The chain carries TRBV5-1 and TRBJ1-1; possible D gene TRBD1, 5 bases. Germline loops: CDR1 SGHRS, CDR2 YFSETQ. V lost 3 bases and J lost 1, with 7 bases in between. The CDR3 has 13 amino acids. The CDR3 here is CASSYTGNTEAFL. In DNA, the CDR3 is TGCGCCAGCAGCTATACAGGGAACACTGAAGCTTTCCTT.

This clonotype has a handful of counts. This chain uses TRBV28 with TRBJ1-4, with D unclear. The CDR3 consists of 16 residues. Trimming pared 4 bases from V and 7 bases from J, leaving 19 bases between. Germline V gene lookup returns CDR1 MDHEN and CDR2 SYDVKM. In DNA, the CDR3 is TGTGCCAGCAGTTCCGCGAGGACGGCCGGAACTGAAAAACTGTTTTTT. It translates to CASSSARTAGTEKLFF.

This clonotype was seen many times. The chain combines TRBV4-1 with TRBJ1-2; no firm D call. This CDR3 spans 14 amino acids. Germline V CDR1 and CDR2: MGHRA, YSYEKL. V was clipped by 0 bases and J by 8 bases, with 13 bases between them. CDR3 coding DNA: TGCGCCAGCAGCCAAGAGCCCACGTTAGGGGGCTACACCTTC. This encodes CASSQEPTLGGYTF.

Points on this clonotype: A much larger clone lies one base from this, so it may be a read error. The chain carries TRBV5-1 and TRBJ1-1; D not resolved. Germline loops: CDR1 SGHRS, CDR2 YFSETQ. The ends were cut back, 2 bases at V and 3 bases at J, with 11 bases in the middle. The CDR3 runs to 14 residues. The CDR3 loop reads CASSFASGDTEAFF. The CDR3 DNA is TGCGCCAGCAGCTTTGCGTCCGGGGACACTGAAGCTTTCTTT.

This clonotype appeared many times. One end of the junction varies from germline; a read error may be responsible. J is TRBJ2-1 and V is TRBV24-1; no clear D gene. The CDR3 extends over 13 amino acids. The germline V gene has CDR1 KGHDR and CDR2 SFDVKD. In DNA, the CDR3 is TGTGCCACTAGTGGGTTGTCCTACAATGAGCAGTTCTTC. Its translation: CATSGLSYNEQFF.

This clonotype came up many times. The rearrangement joins TRBV5-1 to TRBJ2-5; D possibly corresponds to TRBD1 (5 bases). Germline CDR1 is SGHRS and CDR2 is YFSETQ. Deletions cut 6 bases from V and 5 bases from J, with 17 bases between. The CDR3 covers 14 residues. CDR3 sequence reads: CASKWGSAEETQYF. CDR3 coding DNA: TGCGCCAGCAAGTGGGGCAGCGCAGAGGAGACCCAGTACTTC. Based on the CDR3 plus reference TRBV5-1 and TRBJ2-5, the full variable domain is KAGVTQTPRYLIKTRGQQVTLSCSPISGHRSVSWYQQTPGQGLQFLFEYFSETQRNKGNFPGRFSGRQFSNSRSEMNVSTLELGDSALYLCASKWGSAEETQYFGPGTRLLVL.

CDR3 nucleotide sequence: TGTGCCAGCAGCTTTAAAATAGGACCCTGCAATGAGCAGTTCTTC. Amino acid sequence: CASSFKIGPCNEQFF. The rearrangement links TRBV11-2 to TRBJ2-1; D gene unclear. The V end lost 3 bases, the J end lost 6 bases, and 15 bases lay between the germline ends. Germline V gene lookup returns CDR1 SGHAT and CDR2 FQNNGV. There are 15 residues in the CDR3.

On this clonotype itself: It may be a read error: a sequence one base away is much more abundant. V is TRBV20-1 and J is TRBJ2-7, with 12 bases fitting TRBD1. Looked up from germline, CDR1 is DFQATT and CDR2 is SNEGSKA (reference sequence). This CDR3 is 17 amino acids long. The CDR3 region has the DNA TGCAGTGCTAGAGAACCGGTCCCGGGACAGGGGGCCTACGACCAGTACTTC. Translated: CSAREPVPGQGAYDQYF.

The sample holds many counts of this clonotype. This chain links TRBV25-1 with TRBJ2-5, with TRBD1 matching over 11 bases. V trimming: 5 bases; J trimming: 5 bases; junction bases outside the gene matches: 4. Germline V gives CDR1 MGHDK, CDR2 SYGVNS. There are 14 residues in the CDR3. CDR3 sequence: CASSPRTGGETQYF. The CDR3 nucleotides are TGTGCCAGCAGTCCCCGGACAGGGGGCGAGACCCAGTACTTC. The full variable domain, completed using reference TRBV25-1 and TRBJ2-5, is EADIYQTPRYLVIGTGKKITLECSQTMGHDKMYWYQQDPGMELHLIHYSYGVNSTEKGDLSSESTVSRIRTEHFPLTLESARPSHTSQYLCASSPRTGGETQYFGPGTRLLVL.

This clonotype was picked up many times. V is TRBV20-1 and J is TRBJ2-5; TRBD2 aligns across 12 bases. Germline CDR1 DFQATT, CDR2 SNEGSKA (reference sequence). This CDR3 has 12 residues. In DNA, the CDR3 is TGCAGCGTTCTAGCGGGGGGGGAGACCCAGTACTTC. Translation gives CSVLAGGETQYF.

As regards this clonotype: A much larger clone lies a single base off, so this may be a read error. This rearrangement joins TRBV6-6 to TRBJ2-2; 7 bases match TRBD2. Germline V CDR1 and CDR2: MNHNY, SVGAGI (reference sequence). This CDR3 region has 13 residues. The CDR3 sequence: CASSYEEGGGLFF. The CDR3 coding sequence is TGTGCCAGCAGTTACGAGGAGGGCGGGGGGCTGTTTTTT.

This clonotype came up many times. V is TRBV6-5 and J is TRBJ2-4, with D perhaps matching TRBD1 (6 bases). CDR1 MNHEY and CDR2 SVGAGI come from the germline V gene. The CDR3 contains 14 residues. V was pared by 2 bases and J by 6 bases, with 11 bases between. The chain's CDR3 is CASSYSQGLNIQYF. The CDR3 nucleotides read TGTGCCAGCAGTTACAGTCAGGGGTTAAACATTCAGTACTTC.

This clonotype was seen ten or more times. V gene TRBV12-3 or TRBV12-4 combines with J gene TRBJ2-2, with D possibly matching TRBD2 (5 bases). This CDR3 comprises 13 residues. V lost 7 bases, J lost 5 bases, and 11 bases lay in between. The CDR3 coding sequence is TGTGCCAGCACCCTACTAGTGACCGGGGAGCTGTTTTTT. This gives the protein CASTLLVTGELFF.

This clonotype is medium-sized (0.01 to 0.1%) by share. The chain joins TRBV24-1 to TRBJ2-1; possibly TRBD2 for D (5 bases). Trimming pared 7 bases from V and 3 bases from J, leaving 15 bases between. This CDR3 is 15 amino acids long. The germline V gene encodes CDR1 KGHDR and CDR2 SFDVKD. The DNA for the CDR3 is TGTGCCACCAGGGGTGGGAGTACGGTCTACAATGAGCAGTTCTTC. Translating gives CATRGGSTVYNEQFF.

This clonotype was seen repeatedly, ten times or more. V usage is TRBV18 and J usage is TRBJ2-5; 8 bases line up with TRBD1. CDR1 is KGHSH and CDR2 is LQKENI in the germline V gene. This CDR3 spans 15 amino acids. The trim removed 2 bases at V and 4 bases at J, leaving 6 bases unmatched. CDR3 in DNA: TGTGCCAGCTCACCAGGACAGGGTAATTCAGAGACCCAGTACTTC. It specifies CASSPGQGNSETQYF.

Remarks on this clonotype: A far more abundant clone sits one base away, making this likely a read error. The rearrangement joins TRBV7-9 to TRBJ1-1; 7 nucleotides line up with TRBD1. Germline CDR1 SEHNR, CDR2 FQNEAQ (reference sequence). This CDR3 comprises 16 residues. Trimming cost V 3 bases and J 0 bases; bases outside gene matches: 7. The CDR3 loop is CASSLRDSPMNTEAFF. Here the CDR3 DNA reads TGTGCCAGCAGCTTGCGGGACAGCCCCATGAACACTGAAGCTTTCTTT.

This clonotype was detected ten times or more. This rearrangement joins TRBV11-2 to TRBJ2-6; TRBD2 matches 10 bases. The J segment lost 2 bases and the V segment lost 5 bases, leaving 9 bases of the junction unmatched. Germline lookup yields CDR1 SGHAT and CDR2 FQNNGV. The CDR3 has 18 amino acids. The CDR3 is CASSPTSGGAAGANVLTF. The CDR3 coding sequence is TGTGCCAGCAGCCCGACCAGCGGGGGGGCGGCTGGGGCCAACGTCCTGACTTTC.

This clonotype was recorded many times. The J gene is TRBJ1-1, the V gene TRBV7-9; D is possibly TRBD1 (5 bases). The CDR3 has 14 residues. Germline loops: CDR1 SEHNR, CDR2 FQNEAQ (reference sequence). V was trimmed by 1 base and J by 1 base, leaving 7 bases between them. CDR3 nucleotide sequence: TGTGCCAGCAGCTTAGTCCAGGGGAACACTGAAGCTTTCTTT. The encoded protein is CASSLVQGNTEAFF. The whole variable domain, remainder taken from reference TRBV7-9 and TRBJ1-1, is DTGVSQNPRHKITKRGQNVTFRCDPISEHNRLYWYRQTLGQGPEFLTYFQNEAQLEKSRLLSDRFSAERPKGSFSTLEIQRTEQGDSAMYLCASSLVQGNTEAFFGQGTRLTVV.

This clonotype was counted ten times or more. This chain links TRBV4-2 with TRBJ1-1, with D hard to call. Trimming took 3 bases from V and 0 from J, leaving 14 bases between them. Germline lookup yields CDR1 LGHNA and CDR2 YNFKEQ. This CDR3 has 16 amino acids. Written as DNA, the CDR3 is TGTGCCAGCAGCCACGCGGGCGCAGGCATGAACACTGAAGCTTTCTTT. Translating gives CASSHAGAGMNTEAFF.

This clonotype was counted at least ten times. V and J are TRBV2 and TRBJ2-2; D remains ambiguous. Germline CDR1 is SNHLY and CDR2 is FYNNEI. The V end lost 8 bases, the J end lost 5 bases, and 9 bases lay between the germline ends. The CDR3 loop spans 12 amino acids. The CDR3 DNA reads TGTGCCAGCTCGTCGCTTACCGGGGAGCTGTTTTTT. Translation gives CASSSLTGELFF. The variable domain in full, completed from reference TRBV2 and TRBJ2-2, reads EPEVTQTPSHQVTQMGQEVILRCVPISNHLYFYWYRQILGQKVEFLVSFYNNEISEKSEIFDDQFSVERPDGSNFTLKIRSTKLEDSAMYFCASSSLTGELFFGEGSRLTVL.

This clonotype was picked up a small number of times. The junction differs from germline at one of its ends, possibly a read error. The chain recombines TRBV7-7 with TRBJ2-5; 7 bases fit TRBD2. From germline, CDR1 is SSHAT and CDR2 FNYEAQ (reference sequence). There are 14 residues in the CDR3. The CDR3 bases are TGTGCTAGCAGCTTATTCGGGGGGAAAGAGACCCAGTACTTC. Translated: CASSLFGGKETQYF.

This clonotype was detected many times. The chain joins TRBV4-1 to TRBJ2-7, with a possible D match to TRBD1 (6 bases). Germline V gene sequence: CDR1 MGHRA, CDR2 YSYEKL. CDR3 length: 14 residues. Between the trimmed V and J ends, which lost 4 bases and 0 bases, there was a span of 10 bases. DNA for the CDR3: TGCGCCAGCAGCCTCGGGACAAGCTCCTACGAGCAGTACTTC. Its translation is CASSLGTSSYEQYF.

This clonotype was counted only a few times. The chain recombines TRBV7-9 with TRBJ1-2; weak D call: TRBD1 (5 bases). The germline gives CDR1 SEHNR, CDR2 FQNEAQ (reference sequence). V gave up 1 base and J gave up 8 bases, with 11 bases separating them. The CDR3 is 13 amino acids. The CDR3 spells CASSLVGVRGYTF. CDR3 DNA sequence: TGTGCCAGCAGCTTAGTAGGGGTCAGGGGCTACACCTTC.

This clonotype occurred a few times. The V call is TRBV15, the J call TRBJ2-4; a possible D gene is TRBD1 (5 bases). V lost 8 bases, J lost 5 bases, and 16 bases lay in between. The CDR3 sequence is 14 residues long. CDR1 LNHNV and CDR2 YYDKDF come from the germline V gene (reference sequence). In nucleotides, the CDR3 is TGTGCCACCGGTAGGGGAATTTTAGAAAACATTCAGTACTTC. Translating it yields CATGRGILENIQYF.

This clonotype was counted at least ten times. The chain couples TRBV2 to TRBJ1-1; the match to TRBD1 covers 7 bases. The germline V gene has CDR1 SNHLY and CDR2 FYNNEI. V shed 3 bases, J shed 6 bases, and the junction held 7 bases outside the gene matches. The CDR3 has 14 amino acids. As DNA, the CDR3 is TGTGCCAGCAGTGAGTGGACAGGCGCCGCTGAAGCTTTCTTT. It codes for CASSEWTGAAEAFF.

This clonotype has a count of ten or more. The rearrangement links TRBV5-1 to TRBJ2-7; 8 nucleotides match TRBD1. CDR1 SGHRS and CDR2 YFSETQ come from the germline V gene. This CDR3 contains 15 residues. The J segment lost 0 bases and the V segment lost 5 bases, leaving 7 bases of the junction unmatched. The CDR3 DNA sequence: TGCGCCAGCAGGGATGGGACAGGCGCCTCCTACGAGCAGTACTTC. Its protein is CASRDGTGASYEQYF.